This T cell receptor (beta chain) derives from a study of T cell responses to AZD1222 COVID-19 vaccine. General study findings and limits: Spike regions recognized by vaccine-associated CD4 TCRs spanned the protein, led by 160-218 and 743-854. Only a handful of AZD1222 recipients, six or seven in all, had baseline seropositivity.

Trimming pared 5 bases from V and 2 bases from J, leaving 11 bases between. From germline, CDR1 is SGHTA and CDR2 FQGNSA. The CDR3 totals 14 residues. Measured with immunoSEQ multiplex PCR; TCRdb has only the in-frame clones, and not every one. The repertoire has around 270,000 clones, 85% to 95% of them found once; the top ten carry approximately 0.52%. About this clone itself: Its matching antigen is unknown.

Sequencing used peripheral blood, obtained 28 days after the second AZD1222 dose. The TCR was taken from an adult who received the AZD1222 COVID-19 vaccine. The J gene is TRBJ2-3, the V gene TRBV7-2, with D perhaps matching TRBD1 (5 bases). The CDR3 is CASSPGQFTDTQYF. Written as DNA, the CDR3 is TGTGCCAGCAGCCCTGGACAATTCACAGATACGCAGTATTTT.